This T cell receptor beta chain was observed in a study of technical replicates of blood from a few donors listed by TCRdb under 2017. The library was produced with the immunoSEQ multiplex PCR assay. TCRdb mirrors the immuneACCESS table, restricted to in-frame sequences. Some clones are absent from its copies; in checked studies, under half trace to an unresolved V gene, and the reason for the others is unknown. In all, the sample holds fewer than 90,000 clones, and approximately 89% of those were seen once. Together, the top ten hold roughly 0.38% of the sample. CDR1 and CDR2 (MNHEY, SVGAGI) derive from the germline V gene. V loses 5 bases, J loses 8 bases, and the germline ends lie 16 bases apart. The CDR3 has 14 amino acids, counting the end cysteine and phenylalanine. Left in the record is the CDR3 DNA by itself, 42 bases read in frame from the first base. In the case of this clone: Its target antigen remains unknown. No much larger clonotype is one base removed from it; base qualities were not supplied.

The sequence was collected from a human donor in good health. The specimen was T cells isolated from PBMCs. The rearrangement joined TRBV6-5 to TRBJ2-1, and TRBD2 may be the D gene, going by 6 matching bases. The DNA sequence follows: TGTGCCAGCAGTGGGATTAGCGGCAAGGATGAGCAGTTCTTC. This codes for CASSGISGKDEQFF.